Shown below are 32 T cell receptor beta chains from a single sample sequenced in a study of blood T cell repertoires in COVID-19. Libraries were prepared by immunoSEQ multiplex PCR; TCRdb keeps only in-frame clonotypes and omits some of them. The sample has about 210,000 clones, roughly 90% seen once. The sequencing sample was made of peripheral blood. All receptors come from a middle-aged woman with acute or convalescent COVID-19.

The chain employs TRBV9 and TRBJ2-3, with 15 bases that match TRBD2. Germline trimming cut 7 bases from V and 0 bases from J; bases unmatched to any gene: 6. In germline, CDR1 is SGDLS, CDR2 YYNGEE. CDR3 length: 17 amino acids. CDR3 loop: CASAGLAGGSSTDTQYF. The CDR3 DNA is TGTGCCAGCGCGGGACTAGCGGGGGGCTCTAGCACAGATACGCAGTATTTT. The whole variable domain, remainder taken from reference TRBV9 and TRBJ2-3, is DSGVTQTPKHLITATGQRVTLRCSPRSGDLSVYWYQQSLDQGLQFLIQYYNGEERAKGNILERFSAQQFPDLHSELNLSSLELGDSALYFCASAGLAGGSSTDTQYFGPGTRLTVL.

This chain connects TRBV9 to TRBJ1-2; no reliable D call. V was pared by 4 bases and J by 8 bases, with 18 bases between. Germline V CDR1 and CDR2: SGDLS, YYNGEE. This CDR3 is 14 amino acids long. CDR3 region: CASSLGRLRGGYTF. CDR3 in DNA: TGTGCCAGCAGCCTCGGACGGCTCCGCGGGGGCTACACCTTC. The whole variable domain, remainder taken from reference TRBV9 and TRBJ1-2, is DSGVTQTPKHLITATGQRVTLRCSPRSGDLSVYWYQQSLDQGLQFLIQYYNGEERAKGNILERFSAQQFPDLHSELNLSSLELGDSALYFCASSLGRLRGGYTFGSGTRLTVV.

This chain links TRBV18 with TRBJ2-5, with D hard to call. The CDR3 has 14 residues. V gave up 4 bases and J gave up 2 bases, with 11 bases separating them. Germline CDR1 is KGHSH and CDR2 is LQKENI. CDR3 sequence (DNA): TGTGCCAGCTCACTCCCCAGCAGGCAAGAGACCCAGTACTTC. As protein: CASSLPSRQETQYF.

This clone was seen just once. The chain recombines TRBV6-5 with TRBJ1-2; D perhaps matches TRBD1 (5 bases). The CDR3 runs 11 residues. Germline V lookup: CDR1 MNHEY, CDR2 SVGAGI. The V and J ends lost 6 bases and 10 bases respectively, with 12 bases between them. The CDR3 is CASRRQFYYTF. DNA of the CDR3: TGTGCCAGCAGGCGACAGTTTTACTACACCTTC.

The CDR3 is CASSFDWGAEAFF. DNA of the CDR3: TGTGCCAGCAGTTTCGACTGGGGCGCTGAAGCTTTCTTT. The V call is TRBV12-3 or TRBV12-4, the J call TRBJ1-1; perhaps TRBD1 as D (5 bases). V was pared by 3 bases and J by 6 bases, with 11 bases between. The CDR3 sequence is 13 residues long.

This rearrangement joins TRBV7-2 to TRBJ1-2; D is perhaps TRBD1 (6 bases). V shed 1 base and J shed 3 bases, with 12 bases lying between them. The germline V gene has CDR1 SGHTA and CDR2 FQGNSA. The CDR3 contains 15 residues. DNA of the CDR3: TGTGCCAGCAGCTTAGTCGGACAGTCCGACTATGGCTACACCTTC. Translated, it gives CASSLVGQSDYGYTF.

This rearrangement joins TRBV19 to TRBJ1-5; 9 bases agree with TRBD1. CDR1 is LNHDA and CDR2 is SQIVND in the germline V gene (reference sequence). V gave up 6 bases and J gave up 5 bases; unmatched junction bases: 8. The CDR3 has 15 amino acids. CDR3 in DNA: TGTGCCAGTAGGTACACAGGGGGCGGCCATCAGCCCCAGCATTTT. It encodes CASRYTGGGHQPQHF.

This chain connects TRBV12-5 to TRBJ2-5; 9 positions match TRBD2. From germline, CDR1 is LGHNT and CDR2 FRNRAP. This CDR3 comprises 16 residues. V lost 2 bases and J lost 2; bases outside the gene matches: 6. The CDR3 here is CASGLPLLAGQETQYF. The CDR3 DNA reads as TGTGCTAGTGGTTTGCCCCTTCTAGCGGGGCAAGAGACCCAGTACTTC. The full variable domain, its missing parts supplied by reference TRBV12-5 and TRBJ2-5, is DARVTQTPRHKVTEMGQEVTMRCQPILGHNTVFWYRQTMMQGLELLAYFRNRAPLDDSGMPKDRFSAEMPDATLATLKIQPSEPRDSAVYFCASGLPLLAGQETQYFGPGTRLLVL.

The rearrangement links TRBV12-5 to TRBJ1-2; weak D call: TRBD1 (6 bases). V lost 6 bases and J lost 6, with 23 bases in between. The CDR3 covers 16 residues. Looked up from germline, CDR1 is LGHNT and CDR2 is FRNRAP. CDR3 nucleotides: TGTGCTAGTGGCCCCTTTCCGGGACAAAAAATTAATGGCTACACCTTC. Translation gives CASGPFPGQKINGYTF.

As DNA, the CDR3 is TGTGCCAGCGGAGACAGGGGGCGAAATTATGGCTACACCTTC. Its protein is CASGDRGRNYGYTF. The rearrangement links TRBV6-6 to TRBJ1-2, with TRBD1 matching over 10 bases. V trimming: 8 bases; J trimming: 5 bases; junction bases outside the gene matches: 8. Germline CDR1 reads MNHNY; CDR2 reads SVGAGI (reference sequence). This CDR3 region has 14 residues.

This chain links TRBV5-1 with TRBJ2-1; 7 nucleotides line up with TRBD2. The length of the CDR3 is 11 residues. V shed 7 bases, J shed 8 bases, and the junction held 3 bases outside the gene matches. Germline loops: CDR1 SGHRS, CDR2 YFSETQ. The CDR3 nucleotides read TGCGCCAGCGCGCGGGGGTATGAGCAGTTCTTC. Translating it yields CASARGYEQFF.

This chain connects TRBV14 to TRBJ1-1; D ambiguous. Germline-derived CDR1 and CDR2 are SGHDN and FVKESK. The V and J ends lost 2 bases and 1 base respectively, with 17 bases between them. The CDR3 spans 17 residues. The CDR3 DNA follows: TGTGCCAGCAGCCAACGGGGTACCGGAGAGGGGAACACTGAAGCTTTCTTT. Its translation is CASSQRGTGEGNTEAFF.

This clone appeared a few times. This chain joins TRBV19 and TRBJ1-2, with TRBD1 matching over 9 bases. Trimming at V came to 5 bases and at J to 2 bases, leaving 12 bases not matched to a gene. The CDR3 sequence is 17 residues long. The V gene's germline CDR1 is LNHDA and CDR2 SQIVND (reference sequence). The CDR3 protein is CASSFGARGTGNYGYTF. Here the CDR3 DNA reads TGTGCCAGTAGTTTCGGGGCCCGCGGGACAGGGAACTATGGCTACACCTTC. The variable domain in full, with the rest retrieved from reference TRBV19 and TRBJ1-2, is DGGITQSPKYLFRKEGQNVTLSCEQNLNHDAMYWYRQDPGQGLRLIYYSQIVNDFQKGDIAEGYSVSREKKESFPLTVTSAQKNPTAFYLCASSFGARGTGNYGYTFGSGTRLTVV.

The chain carries TRBV2 and TRBJ1-4; TRBD1 aligns across 8 bases. CDR3 length: 17 amino acids. The trim removed 8 bases at V and 0 bases at J, leaving 11 bases unmatched. Germline V CDR1 and CDR2: SNHLY, FYNNEI. CDR3 loop: CASRRQGFLSTNEKLFF. The DNA for the CDR3 is TGTGCCAGCCGAAGACAGGGGTTTTTATCAACTAATGAAAAACTGTTTTTT.

J is TRBJ1-2 and V is TRBV6-4; 9 positions match TRBD1. The length of the CDR3 is 13 residues. Per the germline V gene, CDR1 is MRHNA and CDR2 is SNTAGT. CDR3 sequence: CATRGTGNYGYTF. The CDR3 DNA follows: TGTGCTACGAGGGGGACAGGGAACTATGGCTACACCTTC.

The chain recombines TRBV9 with TRBJ1-6; weak D call: TRBD1 (6 bases). Trimming stripped 3 bases from V and 5 bases from J, with 9 bases between. Germline V gives CDR1 SGDLS, CDR2 YYNGEE. The CDR3 is made up of 14 amino acids. This CDR3 is CASSADRHNSPLHF. The CDR3 DNA follows: TGTGCCAGCAGCGCGGACAGACATAATTCACCCCTCCACTTT. The variable domain in full, with the rest retrieved from reference TRBV9 and TRBJ1-6, is DSGVTQTPKHLITATGQRVTLRCSPRSGDLSVYWYQQSLDQGLQFLIQYYNGEERAKGNILERFSAQQFPDLHSELNLSSLELGDSALYFCASSADRHNSPLHFGNGTRLTVT.

This chain joins TRBV30 and TRBJ2-4; 7 positions match TRBD1. CDR3 size: 12 residues. V shed 1 base and J 14 bases; nucleotides not matched to a gene: 8. Germline CDR1 is GTSNPN and CDR2 is SVGIG (reference sequence). CDR3 amino acids: CAWSALPTGKYF. The DNA of the CDR3 is TGTGCCTGGAGTGCCCTGCCGACAGGGAAGTACTTC.

This clone was recorded a few times. J is TRBJ2-2 and V is TRBV9; D possibly corresponds to TRBD2 (5 bases). Germline V CDR1 and CDR2: SGDLS, YYNGEE. This CDR3 is 16 amino acids long. Trimming removed 3 bases at V and 3 bases at J, with 15 bases between. For the CDR3, the DNA is TGTGCCAGCAGCGCCGTCACGGGGTTGGACACCGGGGAGCTGTTTTTT. Translated, it gives CASSAVTGLDTGELFF.

J is TRBJ1-3 and V is TRBV19; D remains ambiguous. The germline gives CDR1 LNHDA, CDR2 SQIVND (reference sequence). V lost 5 bases and J lost 0, with 11 bases in between. The CDR3 has 15 residues. CDR3 protein: CASSDQRDSGNTIYF. The CDR3 DNA reads TGTGCCAGTAGTGACCAGCGCGACTCTGGAAACACCATATATTTT.

The chain joins TRBV4-1 to TRBJ2-7; no clear D. In germline, CDR1 is MGHRA, CDR2 YSYEKL. The CDR3 runs to 15 residues. Trimming stripped 2 bases from V and 3 bases from J, with 14 bases between. As DNA, the CDR3 is TGCGCCAGCAGCCAAAACTTAGCCTCTTTCTACGAGCAGTACGTC. It encodes CASSQNLASFYEQYV.

The rearrangement links TRBV11-2 to TRBJ2-1, with 9 bases lining up with TRBD2. Germline V gene data show CDR1 as SGHAT and CDR2 as FQNNGV. J gave up 7 bases and V 4 bases, and 11 bases lay outside the gene matches. The CDR3 spans 16 residues. The CDR3 sequence: CASSSYGGGAKNEQFF. The CDR3, as DNA: TGTGCCAGCAGCTCCTACGGCGGGGGGGCCAAAAATGAGCAGTTCTTC.

The chain has TRBV19 and TRBJ1-5; D not certain. V was clipped by 5 bases and J by 7 bases, with 12 bases between them. CDR1 is LNHDA and CDR2 is SQIVND in the germline V gene (reference sequence). The length of the CDR3 is 13 residues. The CDR3 DNA is TGTGCCAGTAGTTCAGTTCCGGGACAGCCCCAGCATTTT. Its translation is CASSSVPGQPQHF.

This chain uses TRBV5-6 with TRBJ2-3; D is ambiguous. V was pared by 1 base and J by 5 bases, with 5 bases between. The CDR3 totals 12 residues. Germline V gene sequence: CDR1 SGHDT, CDR2 YYEEEE. CDR3 DNA sequence: TGTGCCAGCAGCTTGTCCGGAGATACGCAGTATTTT. Protein product: CASSLSGDTQYF. Supplemented by reference TRBV5-6 and TRBJ2-3, the full variable domain reads DAGVTQSPTHLIKTRGQQVTLRCSPKSGHDTVSWYQQALGQGPQFIFQYYEEEERQRGNFPDRFSGHQFPNYSSELNVNALLLGDSALYLCASSLSGDTQYFGPGTRLTVL.

This clone appeared a single time. The J gene is TRBJ1-1, the V gene TRBV5-1, with D unresolved. V was pared by 6 bases and J by 1 base, with 13 bases between. Germline CDR1 and CDR2: SGHRS and YFSETQ. The CDR3 length is 14 residues. CDR3 loop: CASKLAGSNTEAFF. The CDR3 DNA reads as TGCGCCAGCAAATTGGCCGGGTCGAACACTGAAGCTTTCTTT.

The chain employs TRBV6-5 and TRBJ2-7, with 12 bases matching TRBD1. J was trimmed by 6 bases and V by 7 bases; bases with no gene match: 10. Germline lookup yields CDR1 MNHEY and CDR2 SVGAGI. The CDR3 spans 15 residues. The CDR3 spells CASTLGTGGPAEQYV. The CDR3 region has the DNA TGTGCCAGCACCTTGGGGACAGGGGGCCCAGCCGAGCAGTACGTC.

The V gene is TRBV15, the J gene TRBJ2-1; D call uncertain. The CDR3 runs to 14 residues. Trimming removed 0 bases at V and 11 bases at J, with 14 bases between. Germline values: CDR1 LNHNV, CDR2 YYDKDF (reference sequence). CDR3 nucleotide sequence: TGTGCCACCAGCAGAGATCCCCGCAGAAACAAGCAGTTCTTC. It codes for CATSRDPRRNKQFF.

V and J are TRBV2 and TRBJ1-4, with 8 nucleotides matching TRBD1. CDR1 is SNHLY and CDR2 is FYNNEI in the germline V gene. V was pared by 2 bases and J by 6 bases, with 8 bases of the junction left unmatched. CDR3 length: 16 amino acids. CDR3 loop: CASSESPQGEYEKLFF. CDR3 DNA sequence: TGTGCCAGCAGTGAAAGCCCACAGGGGGAGTATGAAAAACTGTTTTTT.

The chain couples TRBV15 to TRBJ1-2; TRBD1 agrees at 8 bases. The trim removed 8 bases at V and 8 bases at J, leaving 10 bases unmatched. Per the germline V gene, CDR1 is LNHNV and CDR2 is YYDKDF (reference sequence). The CDR3 length is 13 residues. In DNA form, the CDR3 reads TGTGCCACCCAACCAGGGGGCGCTCGGGGCTACACCTTC. Protein: CATQPGGARGYTF.

The chain has TRBV19 and TRBJ2-5; D not certain. V shed 3 bases and J shed 2 bases, with 7 bases lying between them. The CDR3 consists of 13 residues. Germline CDR1 reads LNHDA; CDR2 reads SQIVND (reference sequence). The CDR3 region has the DNA TGTGCCAGTAGTATCTACAGACAAGAGACCCAGTACTTC. This translates into CASSIYRQETQYF.

V usage is TRBV14 and J usage is TRBJ1-2; D is ambiguous. Deletions cut 1 base from V and 5 bases from J, with 5 bases between. CDR3 length: 12 amino acids. CDR1 and CDR2 from the germline V gene are SGHDN and FVKESK. This CDR3 is CASSQGEYGYTF. CDR3 sequence (DNA): TGTGCCAGCAGCCAAGGGGAGTATGGCTACACCTTC.

This clone has only one observation. The rearrangement links TRBV25-1 to TRBJ2-2, with no clear D. There are 14 residues in the CDR3. Trimming removed 7 bases at V and 0 bases at J, with 9 bases between. In germline, CDR1 is MGHDK, CDR2 SYGVNS. CDR3 DNA sequence: TGTGCCAGCACCTCGTCCGCGAACACCGGGGAGCTGTTTTTT. Residues: CASTSSANTGELFF.

This clone was detected once. The genes are TRBV6-5 and TRBJ1-5; no clear D. V lost 2 bases and J 3 bases, leaving 8 bases between the germline ends. Germline lookup yields CDR1 MNHEY and CDR2 SVGAGI. This CDR3 has 14 amino acids. The CDR3 loop is CASSYARSNQPQHF. The CDR3 DNA reads as TGTGCCAGCAGTTACGCCCGGTCCAATCAGCCCCAGCATTTT.